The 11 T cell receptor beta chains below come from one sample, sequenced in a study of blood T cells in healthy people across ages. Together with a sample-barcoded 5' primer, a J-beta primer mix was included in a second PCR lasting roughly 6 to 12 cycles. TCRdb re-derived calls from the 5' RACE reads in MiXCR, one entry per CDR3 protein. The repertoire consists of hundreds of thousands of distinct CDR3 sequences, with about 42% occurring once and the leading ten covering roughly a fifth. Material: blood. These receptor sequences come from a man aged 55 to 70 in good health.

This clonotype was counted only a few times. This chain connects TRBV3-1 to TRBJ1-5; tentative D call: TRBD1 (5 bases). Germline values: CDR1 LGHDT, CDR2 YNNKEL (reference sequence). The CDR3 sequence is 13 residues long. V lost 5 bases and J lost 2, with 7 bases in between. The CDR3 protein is CASSDSRNQPQHF. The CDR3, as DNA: TGTGCCAGCAGCGACAGTCGCAATCAGCCCCAGCATTTT. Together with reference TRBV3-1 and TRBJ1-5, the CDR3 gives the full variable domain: DTAVSQTPKYLVTQMGNDKSIKCEQNLGHDTMYWYKQDSKKFLKIMFSYNNKELIINETVPNRFSPKSPDKAHLNLHINSLELGDSAVYFCASSDSRNQPQHFGDGTRLSIL.

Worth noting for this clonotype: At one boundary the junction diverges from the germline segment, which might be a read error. For the CDR3, the DNA is TGCAGTGCTAGAGCCGGGACAGGGGGCACCGGGGGGCTGTTTTTT. It codes for CSARAGTGGTGGLFF. The rearrangement joins TRBV20-1 to TRBJ2-2, with TRBD1 matching 12 bases. The CDR3 is made up of 15 amino acids. The germline CDR1 and CDR2 sequences are DFQATT and SNEGSKA (reference sequence).

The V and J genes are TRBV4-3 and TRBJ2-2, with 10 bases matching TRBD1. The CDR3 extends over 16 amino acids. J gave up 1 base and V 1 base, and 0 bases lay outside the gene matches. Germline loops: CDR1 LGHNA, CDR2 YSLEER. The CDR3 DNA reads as TGCGCCAGCAGCCAAGGGACAGGGGGGAACACCGGGGAGCTGTTTTTT. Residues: CASSQGTGGNTGELFF.

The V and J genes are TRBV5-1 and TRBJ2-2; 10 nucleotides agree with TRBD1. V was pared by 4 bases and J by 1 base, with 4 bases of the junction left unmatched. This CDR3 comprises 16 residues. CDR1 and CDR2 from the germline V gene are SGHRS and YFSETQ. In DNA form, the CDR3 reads TGCGCCAGCAGCGGAGGGACAGGGGTGAACACCGGGGAGCTGTTTTTT. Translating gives CASSGGTGVNTGELFF.

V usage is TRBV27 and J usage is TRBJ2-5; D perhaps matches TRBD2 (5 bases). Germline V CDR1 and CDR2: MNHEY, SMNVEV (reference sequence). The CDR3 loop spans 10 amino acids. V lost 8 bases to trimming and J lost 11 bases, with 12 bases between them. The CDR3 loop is CASSLERQYF. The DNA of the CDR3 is TGTGCCAGCTCCCTTGAGCGGCAGTACTTC.

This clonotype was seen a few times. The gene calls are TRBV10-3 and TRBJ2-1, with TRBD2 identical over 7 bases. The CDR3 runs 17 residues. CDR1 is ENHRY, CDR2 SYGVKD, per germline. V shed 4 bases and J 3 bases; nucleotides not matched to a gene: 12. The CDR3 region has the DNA TGTGCCATCAGTGCGCTCCCTCGGGCGGGGGACTACAATGAGCAGTTCTTC. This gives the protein CAISALPRAGDYNEQFF.

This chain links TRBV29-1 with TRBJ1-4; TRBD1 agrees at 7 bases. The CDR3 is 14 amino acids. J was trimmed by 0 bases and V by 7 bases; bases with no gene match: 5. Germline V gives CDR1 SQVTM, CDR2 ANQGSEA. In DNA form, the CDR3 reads TGCAGCGCCGAGGGGACAGCAACTAATGAAAAACTGTTTTTT. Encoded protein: CSAEGTATNEKLFF.

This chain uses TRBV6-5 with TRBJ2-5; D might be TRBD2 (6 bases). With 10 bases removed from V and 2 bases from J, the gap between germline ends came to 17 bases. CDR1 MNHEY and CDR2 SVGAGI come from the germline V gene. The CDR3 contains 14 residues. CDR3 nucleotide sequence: TGTGCCACTAGGAGCGACGGGGGTCAAGAGACCCAGTACTTC. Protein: CATRSDGGQETQYF.

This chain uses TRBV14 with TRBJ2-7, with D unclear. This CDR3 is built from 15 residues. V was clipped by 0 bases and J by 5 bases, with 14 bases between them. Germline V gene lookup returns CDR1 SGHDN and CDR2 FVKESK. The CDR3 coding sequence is TGTGCCAGCAGCCAAGATGAGGCACTTCCCCACGAGCAGTACTTC. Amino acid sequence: CASSQDEALPHEQYF.

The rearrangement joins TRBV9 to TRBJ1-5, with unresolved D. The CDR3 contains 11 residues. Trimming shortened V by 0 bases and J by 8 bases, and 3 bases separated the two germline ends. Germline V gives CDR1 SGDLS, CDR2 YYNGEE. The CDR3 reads CASSVGEPQHF. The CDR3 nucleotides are TGTGCCAGCAGCGTAGGCGAGCCCCAGCATTTT.

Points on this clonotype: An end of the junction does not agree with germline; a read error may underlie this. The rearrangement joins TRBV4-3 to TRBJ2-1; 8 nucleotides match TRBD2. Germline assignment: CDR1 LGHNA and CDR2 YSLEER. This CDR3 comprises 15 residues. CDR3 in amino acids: CASSKYSGEYTEQFF. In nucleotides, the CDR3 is TGCGCCAGCAGTAAATATAGCGGGGAATACACTGAGCAGTTCTTC.